These 19 T cell receptor beta chains were sequenced from one sample in a study of technical replicates of blood from a handful of donors. Repertoires were generated with immunoSEQ multiplex PCR, while TCRdb's copy carries only in-frame clones and drops some. This table has 98,000 or so clones, approximately 96% appearing once. Sequenced input: T cells isolated from PBMCs. These receptors were collected from a human donor in good health.

Concerning this clone itself: It is unclear where the CDR3 begins or ends on the DNA, so no DNA is shown, and the CDR3 is as TCRdb lists it. This rearrangement joins TRBV28 to TRBJ2-1; the table's D call, TRBD2, was not checked against the DNA. The germline gives CDR1 MDHEN, CDR2 SYDVKM. A total of 15 residues make up the CDR3, ends included. This CDR3 is CASSFWASGSLRTVF.

The V and J genes are TRBV11-3 and TRBJ2-7; 9 bases agree with TRBD2. With 5 bases clipped from V and 6 bases from J, the junction kept 8 bases outside the gene matches. The CDR3 extends over 14 amino acids. Germline loops: CDR1 SGHNT, CDR2 YENEEA. CDR3 sequence: CASSAGLASGEQYF. CDR3 bases: TGTGCCAGCAGCGCAGGACTAGCGTCGGGCGAGCAGTACTTC. Supplemented by reference TRBV11-3 and TRBJ2-7, the full variable domain reads EAGVVQSPRYKIIEKKQPVAFWCNPISGHNTLYWYLQNLGQGPELLIRYENEEAVDDSQLPKDRFSAERLKGVDSTLKIQPAELGDSAVYLCASSAGLASGEQYFGPGTRLTVT.

This clone was observed a single time. The gene calls are TRBV19 and TRBJ2-7; D perhaps matches TRBD1 (6 bases). CDR1 is LNHDA and CDR2 is SQIVND in the germline V gene (reference sequence). Trimming shortened V by 6 bases and J by 0 bases, and 15 bases separated the two germline ends. CDR3 length: 15 amino acids. CDR3 DNA: TGTGCCAGTAGCCCGGACAGTCCCAGCTCCTACGAGCAGTACTTC. It translates to CASSPDSPSSYEQYF.

This clone was seen once. This rearrangement joins TRBV6-6 to TRBJ1-2; D remains unclear. This CDR3 is 13 amino acids long. Trimming took off 5 bases at V and 5 bases at J, with 12 bases between the two ends. Germline CDR1 reads MNHNY; CDR2 reads SVGAGI (reference sequence). CDR3 loop: CASSRLKLYGYTF. The CDR3 region has the DNA TGTGCCAGCAGTCGACTAAAACTATATGGCTACACCTTC.

The genes are TRBV28 and TRBJ2-7; maybe TRBD2 (5 bases). The CDR3 extends over 14 amino acids. Germline V gene data show CDR1 as MDHEN and CDR2 as SYDVKM. V gave up 5 bases and J gave up 6 bases, with 17 bases separating them. The CDR3, as DNA: TGTGCCAGCAGTCCGCTCTCGTCAGAGGGCGAGCAGTACTTC. Amino acid sequence: CASSPLSSEGEQYF.

The CDR3 DNA sequence: TGCGCCAGCAGCCCCACAGGGCTGAGCGGGGAGCTGTTTTTT. It translates to CASSPTGLSGELFF. This chain links TRBV10-2 with TRBJ2-2, with D tentatively TRBD1 (6 bases). The CDR3 covers 14 residues. Germline loops: CDR1 WSHSY, CDR2 SAAADI. Trimming took off 6 bases at V and 7 bases at J, with 15 bases between the two ends.

This chain uses TRBV10-2 with TRBJ2-7, with a possible D match to TRBD2 (6 bases). The CDR3 sequence is 14 residues long. From germline, CDR1 is WSHSY and CDR2 SAAADI. Trimming shortened V by 8 bases and J by 2 bases, and 16 bases separated the two germline ends. The CDR3 DNA reads as TGCGCCAGCTCGCGGGGTAACTATCCCTACGAGCAGTACTTC. Translation gives CASSRGNYPYEQYF.

This chain joins TRBV13 and TRBJ2-1, with D hard to call. This CDR3 is built from 14 residues. Trimming stripped 1 base from V and 2 bases from J, with 6 bases between. The germline CDR1 and CDR2 sequences are PRHDT and FYEKMQ (reference sequence). The CDR3 region has the DNA TGTGCCAGCAGCTTAGAACGGGCCTACAATGAGCAGTTCTTC. It yields the protein CASSLERAYNEQFF.

This clone was observed a single time. The V and J genes are TRBV29-1 and TRBJ1-5; 11 bases fit TRBD1. V lost 6 bases, J lost 4 bases, and 5 bases stayed unmatched. Looked up from germline, CDR1 is SQVTM and CDR2 is ANQGSEA. The CDR3 extends over 14 amino acids. The CDR3 region is CSVTGTGGNQPQHF. CDR3 nucleotide sequence: TGCAGCGTCACCGGGACAGGGGGGAATCAGCCCCAGCATTTT.

J is TRBJ1-5 and V is TRBV7-4; no clear D. Germline CDR1 SGHVT, CDR2 SQSDAQ. V dropped 5 bases and J dropped 2 bases, with 7 bases sitting between them. This CDR3 spans 13 amino acids. CDR3 nucleotides: TGTGCCAGCAGCCCGACATGCAATCAGCCCCAGCATTTT. This codes for CASSPTCNQPQHF.

The V call is TRBV19, the J call TRBJ2-5; D perhaps matches TRBD1 (7 bases). This CDR3 region has 17 residues. Germline assignment: CDR1 LNHDA and CDR2 SQIVND (reference sequence). Between the trimmed V and J ends, which lost 4 bases and 2 bases, there was a span of 20 bases. The CDR3 bases are TGTGCCAGTAGTACCGGCAGGGGGACCGGACTACAAGAGACCCAGTACTTC. Amino acid sequence: CASSTGRGTGLQETQYF.

This chain joins TRBV14 and TRBJ1-3; D is possibly TRBD1 (6 bases). This CDR3 is 16 amino acids long. The germline V gene encodes CDR1 SGHDN and CDR2 FVKESK. V was clipped by 4 bases and J by 0 bases, with 13 bases between them. The CDR3 region has the DNA TGTGCCAGCAGCCCCCTGGACAGCCTCTCTGGAAACACCATATATTTT. Encoded protein: CASSPLDSLSGNTIYF.

J is TRBJ2-3 and V is TRBV28; TRBD1 matches 9 bases. V dropped 3 bases and J dropped 4; count of bases not matched to a gene: 5. This CDR3 region has 15 residues. From germline, CDR1 is MDHEN and CDR2 SYDVKM. The DNA for the CDR3 is TGTGCCAGCAGTTTTGAACAGGGGGCCGCAGATACGCAGTATTTT. It yields the protein CASSFEQGAADTQYF.

The chain has TRBV27 and TRBJ1-1; D ambiguous. CDR3 length equals 14 residues. The germline CDR1 and CDR2 sequences are MNHEY and SMNVEV (reference sequence). V lost 2 bases and J 5 bases, leaving 12 bases between the germline ends. CDR3 in amino acids: CASSLAGLVTEAFF. DNA for the CDR3: TGTGCCAGCAGTTTAGCTGGCCTTGTTACTGAAGCTTTCTTT.

The chain is built from TRBV21-1 and TRBJ2-7; the table's D gene call, TRBD2, was not cross checked with the DNA. TRBV21-1 is a pseudogene locus. The CDR3 contains 17 residues. The CDR3 DNA reads as TGTGCCAGCAGCAACGGCACGAGGGTATGTTCTACCTACGAGCAGTACTTC. It specifies CASSNGTRVCSTYEQYF.

The chain is built from TRBV5-4 and TRBJ2-7; TRBD2 matches 8 bases. This CDR3 is 15 amino acids long. Unmatched junction bases numbered 13, after V lost 5 bases and J lost 6 bases. CDR1 is SGHNT and CDR2 is YYREEE in the germline V gene (reference sequence). The CDR3 nucleotides are TGTGCCAGCAGTCCAACCGGGACTAGGGGTGCCGAGCAGTACTTC. This encodes CASSPTGTRGAEQYF.

This chain joins TRBV7-3 and TRBJ2-3; 9 bases map to TRBD2. From germline, CDR1 is SGHTA and CDR2 FQGTGA. CDR3 length: 18 amino acids. J gave up 6 bases and V 2 bases, and 15 bases lay outside the gene matches. CDR3 sequence reads: CASSLRGVAGAGSDTQYF. The CDR3 nucleotides are TGTGCCAGCAGCTTACGGGGGGTAGCGGGGGCCGGTTCGGATACGCAGTATTTT.

In DNA, the CDR3 is TGTGCCAGCAGGAGTAAACGGGCAGGGGGAGGTGGCTACACCTTC. This translates into CASRSKRAGGGGYTF. The rearrangement uses TRBV7-8 and TRBJ1-2; 7 nucleotides align to TRBD1. The CDR3 totals 15 residues. CDR1 and CDR2 (germline): SGHVS, FQNEAQ. J was trimmed by 7 bases and V by 6 bases; bases with no gene match: 14.

The chain links TRBV7-6 to TRBJ1-3; 7 bases map to TRBD1. This CDR3 comprises 14 residues. V trimming: 3 bases; J trimming: 2 bases; junction bases outside the gene matches: 1. Germline V CDR1 and CDR2: SGHVS, FNYEAQ. The CDR3 DNA is TGTGCCAGCAGCTTTCAGGGGGCTGGAAACACCATATATTTT. This translates into CASSFQGAGNTIYF.